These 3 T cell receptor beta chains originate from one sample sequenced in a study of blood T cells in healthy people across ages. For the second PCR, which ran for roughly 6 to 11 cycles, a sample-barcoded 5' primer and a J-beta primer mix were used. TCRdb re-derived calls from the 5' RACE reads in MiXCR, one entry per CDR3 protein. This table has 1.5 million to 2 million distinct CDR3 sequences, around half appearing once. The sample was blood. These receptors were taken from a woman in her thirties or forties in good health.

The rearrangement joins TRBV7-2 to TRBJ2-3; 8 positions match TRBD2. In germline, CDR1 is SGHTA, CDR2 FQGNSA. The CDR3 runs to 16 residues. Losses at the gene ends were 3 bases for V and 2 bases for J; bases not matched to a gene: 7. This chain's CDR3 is CASSFPRGGNTDTQYF. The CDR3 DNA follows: TGTGCCAGCAGCTTCCCACGCGGGGGGAACACAGATACGCAGTATTTT. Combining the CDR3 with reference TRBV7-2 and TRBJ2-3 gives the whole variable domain GAGVSQSPSNKVTEKGKDVELRCDPISGHTALYWYRQSLGQGLEFLIYFQGNSAPDKSGLPSDRFSAERTGGSVSTLTIQRTQQEDSAVYLCASSFPRGGNTDTQYFGPGTRLTVL.

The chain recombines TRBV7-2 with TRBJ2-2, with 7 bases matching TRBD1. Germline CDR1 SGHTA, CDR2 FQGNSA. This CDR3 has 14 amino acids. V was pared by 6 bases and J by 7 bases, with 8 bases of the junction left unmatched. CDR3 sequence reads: CASRSSQGFGELFF. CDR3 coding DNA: TGTGCCAGCAGAAGTTCACAGGGGTTCGGGGAGCTGTTTTTT. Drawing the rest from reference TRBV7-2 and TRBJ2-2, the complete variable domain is GAGVSQSPSNKVTEKGKDVELRCDPISGHTALYWYRQSLGQGLEFLIYFQGNSAPDKSGLPSDRFSAERTGGSVSTLTIQRTQQEDSAVYLCASRSSQGFGELFFGEGSRLTVL.

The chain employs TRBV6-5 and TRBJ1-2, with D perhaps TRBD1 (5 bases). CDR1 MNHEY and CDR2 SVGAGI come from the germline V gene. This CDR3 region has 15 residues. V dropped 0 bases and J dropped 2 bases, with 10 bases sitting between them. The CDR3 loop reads CASSYSRSGNYGYTF. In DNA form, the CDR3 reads TGTGCCAGCAGTTACTCGAGGTCAGGGAACTATGGCTACACCTTC.